This is a list of T cell receptor beta chains from one sample in a study of glioma-infiltrating T cells after dendritic cell vaccination. Some clones are missing from TCRdb's copy, which holds only in-frame ones; the method was immunoSEQ multiplex PCR. The sample yields 85,000 to 100,000 clones, about 85% seen once. The sample in question was blood, obtained after dendritic cell vaccination. Receptor source: a human donor with glioblastoma. The CDR3 runs from the conserved cysteine through the conserved F or W. D genes are given only for firm matches. Clone size is given for some rows only: seen once, a few or many times, or a class if the clone is expanded.

D gene	clone size	V gene	J gene	CDR3 DNA	CDR3 protein
NA	NA	TRBV10-2	TRBJ2-1	TGCGCCAGCAGCCCCGACTTTGAGCAGTTCTTC	CASSPDFEQFF
NA	NA	TRBV5-1	TRBJ1-1	TGCGCCAGCAGCTCTGGGGGAGGGGGGAACACTGAAGCTTTCTTT	CASSSGGGGNTEAFF
NA	NA	TRBV15	TRBJ2-3	TGTGCCACCAGCAGGGCCCAGCAGGGTAGTTCAGATACGCAGTATTTT	CATSRAQQGSSDTQYF
NA	NA	TRBV7-3	TRBJ2-3	TGTGCCAGCAGCTTCTCTAGCACAGATACGCAGTATTTT	CASSFSSTDTQYF
NA	few	TRBV4-2	TRBJ1-3	TGTGCCAGCAGCCTGACCAGGGCTCCTGGAAACACCATATATTTT	CASSLTRAPGNTIYF
NA	NA	TRBV6-6	TRBJ1-1	TGTGCCAGCAGAGGTGGGGGGGAAGTAGGCCCCACTGAAGCTTTCTTT	CASRGGGEVGPTEAFF
TRBD1	once	TRBV30	TRBJ1-5	TGTGCCTGGGCGGAACAGGGGGATCAGCCCCAGCATTTT	CAWAEQGDQPQHF
TRBD1	NA	TRBV27	TRBJ1-3	TGTGCCAGCAGTCCAAGACCGGGACAGGGGTCTGGAAACACCATATATTTT	CASSPRPGQGSGNTIYF
TRBD1	NA	TRBV19	TRBJ2-7	TGTGCCACCCGGGGACAGGGGGGGTACGAGCAGTACTTC	CATRGQGGYEQYF
TRBD2	NA	TRBV2	TRBJ2-5	TGTGCCAGCAGTGCGACTAGCCGTACCGAGACCCAGTACTTC	CASSATSRTETQYF
TRBD1	NA	TRBV15	TRBJ1-2	TGTGCCACCAGCAGGGGGACAGAGCTTTCCTATGGCTACACCTTC	CATSRGTELSYGYTF
NA	NA	TRBV27	TRBJ1-2	TGTGCCAGCAGTTCCCCCGTGGGCGGCTACACCTTC	CASSSPVGGYTF
NA	NA	TRBV6-6	TRBJ2-5	TGTGCCAGCAGTCCCCGGACAGGAGGGTCGGAGACCCAGTACTTC	CASSPRTGGSETQYF
NA	few	TRBV20-1	TRBJ2-1	TGCAGTGCTGCCCGCGATGAGCAGTTCTTC	CSAARDEQFF
TRBD2	NA	TRBV19	TRBJ2-2	TGTGCCAGTAGTACGCGGGAGGCGAACACCGGGGAGCTGTTTTTT	CASSTREANTGELFF
NA	NA	TRBV19	TRBJ1-1	TGTGCCAGTAGTATATCGGTTAACACTGAAGCTTTCTTT	CASSISVNTEAFF
NA	NA	TRBV5-1	TRBJ1-1	TGCGCCAGCAGCTTGAGTCCGGGGACTAATGAAGCTTTCTTT	CASSLSPGTNEAFF
TRBD1	NA	TRBV5-1	TRBJ1-1	TGCGCCAGCAGCGGGGGGACAGTTTTTCAAACTGAAGCTTTCTTT	CASSGGTVFQTEAFF
NA	few	TRBV27	TRBJ1-3	TGTGCCAGCAGCGCCGGTCCTGGAAACACCATATATTTT	CASSAGPGNTIYF
TRBD1	NA	TRBV6-6	TRBJ1-6	TGTGCCAGCAGCTGGGACAGGAATAATTCACCCCTCCACTTT	CASSWDRNNSPLHF
NA	NA	TRBV5-1	TRBJ2-3	TGCGCCAGCAGCTTCGTGAGCACAGATACGCAGTATTTT	CASSFVSTDTQYF
TRBD1	NA	TRBV5-1	TRBJ2-7	TGCGCCAGCAGCTTGGCCCCGGGAACCCAGGGGGAGCAGTATTTC	CASSLAPGTQGEQYF
TRBD1	NA	TRBV28	TRBJ2-7	TGTGCCAGCAGTTTCGTCGGGACAGGGTCCTACGAGCAGTACTTC	CASSFVGTGSYEQYF
NA	NA	TRBV5-1	TRBJ2-5	TGCGCCAGCAGCTTGAATAGTCAAGAGACCCAGTACTTC	CASSLNSQETQYF
NA	NA	TRBV11-1	TRBJ1-6	TGTGCCAGCAGCTTAGTATCTCAGGGGCGCTCACCCCTCCACTTT	CASSLVSQGRSPLHF
NA	NA	TRBV30	TRBJ2-7	TGTGCCTGCTTAGTGTCGCCCTACGAGCAGTACTTC	CACLVSPYEQYF
TRBD1	NA	TRBV18	TRBJ1-1	TGTGCCAGCTCATCCACCGGGACAGGCAACACTGAAGCTTTCTTT	CASSSTGTGNTEAFF
TRBD1	NA	TRBV5-1	TRBJ2-7	TGCGCCAGCAGCACAACAGGGGTTCCGAAAACCTACGAGCAGTACTTC	CASSTTGVPKTYEQYF
NA	NA	TRBV28	TRBJ1-2	TGTGCCAGCAGTTTATCAGGGGCCTATGGCTACACCTTC	CASSLSGAYGYTF
TRBD1	NA	TRBV10-3	TRBJ2-5	TGTGCCGCCCGAACAGGGGGCGAAGAGACCCAGTACTTC	CAARTGGEETQYF
TRBD2	NA	TRBV6-5	TRBJ2-1	TGTGCCAGCAGAGGTAGCGGGGGATCCTACAATGAGCAGTTCTTC	CASRGSGGSYNEQFF
NA	NA	TRBV27	TRBJ1-2	TGTGCCAGCAGAGATAGAGGGAACCATGGCTACACCTTC	CASRDRGNHGYTF
TRBD1	NA	TRBV27	TRBJ2-3	TGTGCCAGCAGTCCCCAGGGGGTCGCAGATACGCAGTATTTT	CASSPQGVADTQYF